This TCR beta chain stems from a study of post-analysis software for immune sequencing data (dated by TCRdb to the mid-2010s). Turning to the overall study: Recorded disease courses included relapsing-remitting, secondary progressive and progressive-relapsing multiple sclerosis, with some patients lacking subtype annotation. The multiple sclerosis patient repertoires were compared with about a dozen previously published healthy control repertoires from donors aged roughly 6 to 27 years. A subset of samples was prepared in parallel using single-end sample barcoding, then pooled and co-amplified after Illumina adapter ligation. What the authors observed across the whole study: Significantly lower normalized Chao1 diversity was found in multiple sclerosis patients than in controls, suggesting substantial peripheral T-cell clonal expansion. Significantly higher frequencies in patients than in controls were found for roughly 5 TRBV segments, including TRBV5-6, TRBV5-1 and TRBV20-1. Direct clustering with F measure showed strong co-clustering of samples prepared in the same batch, prompting a batch-effect correction. The multiple sclerosis patient group was slightly younger than the control group.

From cysteine to phenylalanine, the CDR3 is 15 amino acids long. This entry keeps only the CDR3 DNA: 45 bases, framed from base 1. V is reduced by 5 bases and J by 6 bases, leaving a spacing of 17 bases between them. To demonstrate the VDJtools post-analysis software, TCR beta repertoires were profiled from the peripheral blood of some 12 young patients with multiple sclerosis. The multiple sclerosis patients were children and adolescents ranging in age from about 6 to 17 years. Libraries were built with PCR. The sequencing machine was an Illumina HiSeq 2500. To reduce PCR and sequencing biases, unique molecular identifiers were incorporated into the TCR beta cDNA libraries. Per 1 to 10 million input T cells, approximately 500,000 cDNA molecules were obtained, such that each molecule approximated one T cell. The patient libraries were prepared and sequenced using the same protocol as the earlier healthy control dataset. Samples belonging to the same batch were prepared together, multiplexed and sequenced on a shared HiSeq lane. In the paper's pipeline: MIGEC handled the raw barcoded reads, throwing out single-read molecular identifier groups before consensus assembly and CDR3 extraction. Clonotype tables were post-analysed with VDJtools, and diversity was normalized by down-sampling all datasets to the smallest sample size. To correct batch-related cross-sample contamination, repertoire overlap clustering matched CDR3 amino acid sequences but not nucleotide sequences. TCRdb trimmed the raw reads at Q25, called clones with MiXCR and kept productive beta chains. Merged by CDR3 protein, the rows form single entries marked with the most common genes and DNA. What appears here as the V and J calls and clone size reflects TCRdb's work, not the paper's. The sample records about 460,000 distinct CDR3 sequences, less than 45% of which are singletons. 9% to 13% of the sample is taken by the ten largest.

On this clonotype: Its antigen is still unknown. No base qualities exist here, and no much larger clone lies one base off it.

Source material: blood. This chain joins TRBV12-3 or TRBV12-4 to TRBJ2-1; D gene: possibly TRBD2, on 6 matching bases. This TCR was recovered from a girl aged 5-17 years with multiple sclerosis. CDR3 region: CASSPRGERGNEQFF. The DNA sequence is TGTGCCAGCAGTCCCCGCGGGGAGCGAGGCAATGAGCAGTTCTTC.